Listed below are T cell receptor beta chains from one sample, sequenced in a study of spatial heterogeneity in lung cancer. MiXCR was run by TCRdb on the 5' RACE reads, yielding one entry per CDR3 protein. The profile shows 30,000 to 45,000 distinct CDR3 sequences, less than 9% of them singletons. The material sequenced was PBMCs, taken at surgery. The receptors were gathered from a female donor with early-stage non-small cell lung cancer. Each CDR3 is given with its conserved first and last residue. A D gene is named only where the DNA matches it firmly. Each size is how often the clone was seen (once, few, many) or a class if it is expanded.

TRBJ1-5,-,TRBV20-1,many,TGCAGTGCTGGGGCGGGAACTAATCAGCCCCAGCATTTT,CSAGAGTNQPQHF
TRBJ2-7,TRBD1,TRBV29-1,many,TGCAGCGTAGGGACAGGGGCCGAGCAGTACTTC,CSVGTGAEQYF
TRBJ2-1,TRBD2,TRBV7-8,many,TGTGCCAGCAGCCCCGGAGCGGGACTTTACAATGAGCAGTTCTTC,CASSPGAGLYNEQFF
TRBJ1-2,-,TRBV19,many,TGTGCCTCCGACGGGAGGGGTCGACTTGGCTACACCTTC,CASDGRGRLGYTF
TRBJ1-4,TRBD1,TRBV6-6,few,TGTGCCAGCAGTTACTCGGGGGGACAGTCCGGAGGAGAAAAACTGTTTTTT,CASSYSGGQSGGEKLFF
TRBJ2-1,TRBD1,TRBV19,few,TGTGCCAGTAGCCCTATGCTAGGACAGGGGGCCTCTGAGCAGTTCTTC,CASSPMLGQGASEQFF
TRBJ1-2,-,TRBV5-1,many,TGCGCCAGCAGCTCTGACCGGGACTTAGGCTACACCTTC,CASSSDRDLGYTF
TRBJ2-2,TRBD2,TRBV20-1,many,TGCAGTGCTAGTTGTTCTAGCGGGAGTTGCACCGGGGAGCTGTTTTTT,CSASCSSGSCTGELFF
TRBJ1-2,-,TRBV6-2/TRBV6-3,few,TGTGCCAGCAGTTTCCAGCGGAACTATGGCTACACCTTC,CASSFQRNYGYTF
TRBJ2-5,TRBD1,TRBV4-1,few,TGCGCCAGCAGCCAACGGGACAGGCAAGAGACCCAGTACTTC,CASSQRDRQETQYF
TRBJ2-3,TRBD2,TRBV28,many,TGTGCCAGCAATATAGCGGGGGGGGCAGATACGCAGTATTTT,CASNIAGGADTQYF
TRBJ2-2,-,TRBV7-2,many,TGTGCCAGCAGCTTAGTGTCTAGCCGCACCGGGGAGCTGTTTTTT,CASSLVSSRTGELFF
TRBJ2-3,-,TRBV5-1,medium-sized,TGCGCCAGCAGCTTGAAGGGGCTGGAGGCAGATACGCAGTATTTT,CASSLKGLEADTQYF
TRBJ1-5,TRBD1,TRBV10-3,many,TGTGCCATCAGTGAGTCATTGGCTATTACGGACAGGGCTGCCCAGCATTTT,CAISESLAITDRAAQHF
TRBJ2-3,-,TRBV4-3,many,TGCGCCAGCAGCCAAGATTGGAGCAGAACAGATACGCAGTATTTT,CASSQDWSRTDTQYF
TRBJ2-7,-,TRBV29-1,many,TGCAGCGTTTCCGGACCCCTTCCAGTTATGTACTTC,CSVSGPLPVMYF